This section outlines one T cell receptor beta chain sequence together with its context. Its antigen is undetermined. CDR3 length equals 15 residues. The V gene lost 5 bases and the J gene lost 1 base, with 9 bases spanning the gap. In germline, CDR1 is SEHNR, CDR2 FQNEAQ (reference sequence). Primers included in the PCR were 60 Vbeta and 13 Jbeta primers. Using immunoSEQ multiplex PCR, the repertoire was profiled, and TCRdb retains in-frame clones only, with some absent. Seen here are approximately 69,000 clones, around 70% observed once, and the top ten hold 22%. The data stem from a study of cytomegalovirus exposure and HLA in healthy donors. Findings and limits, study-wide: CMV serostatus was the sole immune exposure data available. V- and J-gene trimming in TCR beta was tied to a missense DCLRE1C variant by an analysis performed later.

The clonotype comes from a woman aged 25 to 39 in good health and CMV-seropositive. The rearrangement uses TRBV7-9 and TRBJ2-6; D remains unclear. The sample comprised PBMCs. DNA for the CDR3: TGTGCCAGCAGCCCCAGTTCTTCTGGGGCCAACGTCCTGACTTTC. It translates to CASSPSSSGANVLTF.